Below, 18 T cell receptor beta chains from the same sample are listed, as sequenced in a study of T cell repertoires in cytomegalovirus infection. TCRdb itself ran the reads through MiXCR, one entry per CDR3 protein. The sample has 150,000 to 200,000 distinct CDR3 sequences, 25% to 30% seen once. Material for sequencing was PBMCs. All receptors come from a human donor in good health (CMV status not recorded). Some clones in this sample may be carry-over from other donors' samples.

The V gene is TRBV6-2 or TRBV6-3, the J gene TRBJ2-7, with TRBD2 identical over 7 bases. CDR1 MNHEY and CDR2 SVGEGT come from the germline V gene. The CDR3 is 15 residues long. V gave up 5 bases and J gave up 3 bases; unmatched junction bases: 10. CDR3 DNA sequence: TGTGCCAGCAGTACCCTCGGAGCGGGGAACTACGAGCAGTACTTC. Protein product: CASSTLGAGNYEQYF.

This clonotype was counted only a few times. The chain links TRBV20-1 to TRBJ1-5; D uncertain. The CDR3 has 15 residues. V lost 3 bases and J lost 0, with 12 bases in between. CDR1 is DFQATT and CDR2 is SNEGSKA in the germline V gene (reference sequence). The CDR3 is CSASSGHHSNQPQHF. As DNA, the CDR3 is TGCAGTGCTAGTTCCGGGCATCATAGCAATCAGCCCCAGCATTTT.

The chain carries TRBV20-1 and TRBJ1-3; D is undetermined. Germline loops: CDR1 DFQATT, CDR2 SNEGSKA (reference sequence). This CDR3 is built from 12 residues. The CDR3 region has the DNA TGCAGATTATTATTCTCTGGAAACACCATATATTTT. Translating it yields CRLLFSGNTIYF.

CDR3 sequence (DNA): TGTGCCAGCAGCTTAGGAGGGGGGGGGACGTTAACCCGTGAGCAGTTCTTC. Its protein product is CASSLGGGGTLTREQFF. The genes are TRBV7-2 and TRBJ2-1; possibly TRBD2 for D (7 bases). CDR3 size: 17 residues. Germline CDR1 and CDR2: SGHTA and FQGNSA. V dropped 1 base and J dropped 9 bases, with 22 bases sitting between them. Full variable domain (rest looked up from reference TRBV7-2 and TRBJ2-1): GAGVSQSPSNKVTEKGKDVELRCDPISGHTALYWYRQSLGQGLEFLIYFQGNSAPDKSGLPSDRFSAERTGGSVSTLTIQRTQQEDSAVYLCASSLGGGGTLTREQFFGPGTRLTVL.

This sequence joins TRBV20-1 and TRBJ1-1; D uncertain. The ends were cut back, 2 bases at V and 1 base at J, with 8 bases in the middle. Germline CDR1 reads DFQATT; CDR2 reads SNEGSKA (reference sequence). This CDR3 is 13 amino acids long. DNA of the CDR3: TGCAGTGCTAGAAGGGCAGGGAACACTGAAGCTTTCTTT. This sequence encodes CSARRAGNTEAFF.

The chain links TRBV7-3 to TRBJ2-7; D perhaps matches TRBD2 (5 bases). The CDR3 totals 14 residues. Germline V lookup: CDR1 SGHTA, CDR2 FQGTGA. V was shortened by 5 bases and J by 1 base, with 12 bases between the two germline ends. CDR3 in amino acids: CASSRGLGSYEQYF. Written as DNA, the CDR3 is TGTGCCAGCAGCCGCGGACTGGGATCCTACGAGCAGTACTTC. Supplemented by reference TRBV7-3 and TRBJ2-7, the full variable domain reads GAGVSQTPSNKVTEKGKYVELRCDPISGHTALYWYRQSLGQGPEFLIYFQGTGAADDSGLPNDRFFAVRPEGSVSTLKIQRTERGDSAVYLCASSRGLGSYEQYFGPGTRLTVT.

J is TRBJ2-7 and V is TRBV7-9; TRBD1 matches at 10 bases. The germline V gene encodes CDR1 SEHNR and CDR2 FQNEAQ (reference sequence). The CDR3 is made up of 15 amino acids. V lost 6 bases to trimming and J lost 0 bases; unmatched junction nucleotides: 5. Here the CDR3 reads CASRGQGSPSYEQYF. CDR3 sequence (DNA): TGTGCCAGCAGGGGACAGGGGAGTCCCTCCTACGAGCAGTACTTC.

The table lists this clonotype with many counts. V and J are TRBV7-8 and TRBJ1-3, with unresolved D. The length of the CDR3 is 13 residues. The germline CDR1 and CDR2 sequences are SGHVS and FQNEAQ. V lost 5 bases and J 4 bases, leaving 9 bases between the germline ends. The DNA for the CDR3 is TGTGCCAGCAGCGTCAACCTGGGAAACACCATATATTTT. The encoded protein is CASSVNLGNTIYF.

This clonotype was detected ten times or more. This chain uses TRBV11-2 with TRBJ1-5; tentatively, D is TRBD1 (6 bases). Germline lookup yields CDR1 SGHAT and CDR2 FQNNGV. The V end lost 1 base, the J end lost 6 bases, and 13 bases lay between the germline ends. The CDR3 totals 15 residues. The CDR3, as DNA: TGTGCCAGCAGCTTAGGGCTACAGGGTAGTCAGCCCCAGCATTTT. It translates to CASSLGLQGSQPQHF.

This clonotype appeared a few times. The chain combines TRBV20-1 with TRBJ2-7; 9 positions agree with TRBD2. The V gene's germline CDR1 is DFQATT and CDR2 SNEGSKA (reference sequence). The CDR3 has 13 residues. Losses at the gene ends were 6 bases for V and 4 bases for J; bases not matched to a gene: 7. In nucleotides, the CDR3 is TGCAGTGCGAATAGCGGGGGATTTTACGAGCAGTACTTC. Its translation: CSANSGGFYEQYF.

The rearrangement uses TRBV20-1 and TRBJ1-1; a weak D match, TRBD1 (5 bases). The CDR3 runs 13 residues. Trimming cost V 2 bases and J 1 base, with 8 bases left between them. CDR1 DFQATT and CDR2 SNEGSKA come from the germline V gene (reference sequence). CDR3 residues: CSARYTGNTEAFF. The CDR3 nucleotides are TGCAGTGCTAGATATACAGGGAACACTGAAGCTTTCTTT.

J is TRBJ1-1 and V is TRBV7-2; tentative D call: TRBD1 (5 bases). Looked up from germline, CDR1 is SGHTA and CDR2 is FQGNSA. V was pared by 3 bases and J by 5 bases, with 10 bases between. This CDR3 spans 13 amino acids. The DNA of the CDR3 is TGTGCCAGCAGCTTCCCCAGGGAGACTGAAGCTTTCTTT. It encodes CASSFPRETEAFF. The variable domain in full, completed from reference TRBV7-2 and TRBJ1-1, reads GAGVSQSPSNKVTEKGKDVELRCDPISGHTALYWYRQSLGQGLEFLIYFQGNSAPDKSGLPSDRFSAERTGGSVSTLTIQRTQQEDSAVYLCASSFPRETEAFFGQGTRLTVV.

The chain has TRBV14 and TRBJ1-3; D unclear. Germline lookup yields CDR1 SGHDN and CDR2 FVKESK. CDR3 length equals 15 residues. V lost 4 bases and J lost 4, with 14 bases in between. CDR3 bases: TGTGCCAGCAGCCCGCGTTGGAGGATCGGAAACACCATATATTTT. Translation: CASSPRWRIGNTIYF.

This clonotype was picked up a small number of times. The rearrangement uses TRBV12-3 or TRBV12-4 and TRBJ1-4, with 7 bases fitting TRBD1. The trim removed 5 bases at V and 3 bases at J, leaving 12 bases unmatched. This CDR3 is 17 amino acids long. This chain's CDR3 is CASSRDSRRGPNEKLFF. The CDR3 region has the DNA TGTGCCAGCAGTCGGGACAGCCGCCGGGGGCCTAATGAAAAACTGTTTTTT.

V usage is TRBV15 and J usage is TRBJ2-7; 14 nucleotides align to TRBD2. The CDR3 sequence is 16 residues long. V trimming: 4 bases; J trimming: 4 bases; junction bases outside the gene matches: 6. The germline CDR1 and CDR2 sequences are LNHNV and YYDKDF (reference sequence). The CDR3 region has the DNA TGTGCCACCAGCACTCCTGGACTAGCGGGGGGTTACGAGCAGTACTTC. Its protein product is CATSTPGLAGGYEQYF.

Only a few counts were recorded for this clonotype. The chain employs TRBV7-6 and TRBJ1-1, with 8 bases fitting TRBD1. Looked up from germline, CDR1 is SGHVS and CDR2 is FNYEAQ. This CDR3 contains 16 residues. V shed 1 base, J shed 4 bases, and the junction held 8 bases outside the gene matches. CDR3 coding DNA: TGTGCCAGCAGCTTAGAACAAGGACAGGGCGGCACTGAAGCTTTCTTT. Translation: CASSLEQGQGGTEAFF.

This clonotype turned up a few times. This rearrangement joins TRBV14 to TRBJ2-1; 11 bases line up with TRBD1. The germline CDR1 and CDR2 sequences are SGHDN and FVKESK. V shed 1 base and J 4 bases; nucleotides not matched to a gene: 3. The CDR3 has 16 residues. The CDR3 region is CASSQGTGGLYNEQFF. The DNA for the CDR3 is TGTGCCAGCAGCCAAGGGACAGGGGGCCTTTACAATGAGCAGTTCTTC.

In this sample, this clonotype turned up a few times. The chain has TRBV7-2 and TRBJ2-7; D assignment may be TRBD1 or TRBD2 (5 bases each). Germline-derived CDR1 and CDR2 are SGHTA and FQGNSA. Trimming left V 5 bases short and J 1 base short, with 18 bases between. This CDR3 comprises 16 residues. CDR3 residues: CASSPRPAGGSYEQYF. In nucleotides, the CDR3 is TGTGCCAGCAGCCCCCGCCCCGCTGGGGGTTCCTACGAGCAGTACTTC.